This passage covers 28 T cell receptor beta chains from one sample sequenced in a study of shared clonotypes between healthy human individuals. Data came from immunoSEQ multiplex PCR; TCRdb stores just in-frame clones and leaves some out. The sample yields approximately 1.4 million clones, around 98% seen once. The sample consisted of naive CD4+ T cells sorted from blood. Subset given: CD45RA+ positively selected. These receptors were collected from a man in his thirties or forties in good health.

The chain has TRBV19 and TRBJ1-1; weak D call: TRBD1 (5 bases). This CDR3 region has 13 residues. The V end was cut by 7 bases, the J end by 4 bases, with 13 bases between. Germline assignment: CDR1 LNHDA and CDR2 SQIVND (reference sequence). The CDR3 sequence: CASNLKRGTEAFF. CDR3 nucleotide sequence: TGTGCCAGTAACCTTAAGAGGGGCACTGAAGCTTTCTTT.

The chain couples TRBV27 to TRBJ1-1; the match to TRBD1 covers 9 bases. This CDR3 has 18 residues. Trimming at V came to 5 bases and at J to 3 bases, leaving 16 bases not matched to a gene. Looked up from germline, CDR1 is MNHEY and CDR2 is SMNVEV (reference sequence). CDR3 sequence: CASSHLDRGLGLDTEAFF. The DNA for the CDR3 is TGTGCCAGCAGTCACTTGGACAGGGGATTAGGTTTGGACACTGAAGCTTTCTTT.

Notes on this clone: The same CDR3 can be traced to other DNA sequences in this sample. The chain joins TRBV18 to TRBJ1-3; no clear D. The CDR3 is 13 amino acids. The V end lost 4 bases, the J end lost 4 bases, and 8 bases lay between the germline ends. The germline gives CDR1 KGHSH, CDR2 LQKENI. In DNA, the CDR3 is TGTGCCAGCTCACGAGGTGCCGGAAACACCATATATTTT. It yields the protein CASSRGAGNTIYF.

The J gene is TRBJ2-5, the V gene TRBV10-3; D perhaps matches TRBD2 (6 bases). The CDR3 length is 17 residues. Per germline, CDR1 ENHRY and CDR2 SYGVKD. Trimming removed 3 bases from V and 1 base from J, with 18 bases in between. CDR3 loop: CAISENPGMRGQETQYF. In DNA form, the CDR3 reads TGTGCCATCAGTGAAAACCCCGGGATGCGGGGCCAAGAGACCCAGTACTTC.

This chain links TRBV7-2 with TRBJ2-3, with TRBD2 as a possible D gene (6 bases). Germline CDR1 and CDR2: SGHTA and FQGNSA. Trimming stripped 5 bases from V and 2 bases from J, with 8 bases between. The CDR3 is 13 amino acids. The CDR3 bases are TGTGCCAGCAGCAAGGACTACACAGATACGCAGTATTTT. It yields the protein CASSKDYTDTQYF.

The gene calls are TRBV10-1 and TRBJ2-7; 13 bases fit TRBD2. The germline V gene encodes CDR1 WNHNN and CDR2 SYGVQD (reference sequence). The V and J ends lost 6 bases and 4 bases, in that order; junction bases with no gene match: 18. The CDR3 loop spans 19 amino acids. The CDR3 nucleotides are TGCGCCAGCAGGACAGCCGGGACTAGCGGGACCCCGCCAAAATACGAGCAGTACTTC. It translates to CASRTAGTSGTPPKYEQYF.

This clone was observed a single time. CDR3: CASSSALYQPQHF. CDR3 bases: TGTGCCAGCAGTTCCGCCCTGTATCAGCCCCAGCATTTT. This chain joins TRBV27 and TRBJ1-5; no reliable D call. V was clipped by 4 bases and J by 5 bases, with 9 bases between them. CDR3 length: 13 residues. Looked up from germline, CDR1 is MNHEY and CDR2 is SMNVEV (reference sequence).

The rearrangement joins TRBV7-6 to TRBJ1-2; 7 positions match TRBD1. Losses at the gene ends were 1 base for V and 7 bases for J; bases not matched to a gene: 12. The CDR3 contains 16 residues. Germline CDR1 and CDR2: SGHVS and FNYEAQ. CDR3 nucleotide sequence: TGTGCCAGCAGCTTAGGCCCATCCGGGACAGAGGGTGGCTACACCTTC. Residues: CASSLGPSGTEGGYTF.

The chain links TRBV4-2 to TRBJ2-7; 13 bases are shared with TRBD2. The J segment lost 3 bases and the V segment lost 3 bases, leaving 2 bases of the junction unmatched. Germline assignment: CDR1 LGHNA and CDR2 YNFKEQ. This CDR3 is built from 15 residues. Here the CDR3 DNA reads TGTGCCAGCAGCCAGGGGACTAGCGGGATCTACGAGCAGTACTTC. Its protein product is CASSQGTSGIYEQYF.

The CDR3 DNA is TGCGCCAGCAGCCGTTGGCTAGCGGAGAGCACAGATACGCAGTATTTT. It codes for CASSRWLAESTDTQYF. This chain connects TRBV5-1 to TRBJ2-3, with 7 nucleotides matching TRBD2. Germline V gene lookup returns CDR1 SGHRS and CDR2 YFSETQ. V shed 4 bases and J 0 bases; nucleotides not matched to a gene: 8. This CDR3 has 16 amino acids.

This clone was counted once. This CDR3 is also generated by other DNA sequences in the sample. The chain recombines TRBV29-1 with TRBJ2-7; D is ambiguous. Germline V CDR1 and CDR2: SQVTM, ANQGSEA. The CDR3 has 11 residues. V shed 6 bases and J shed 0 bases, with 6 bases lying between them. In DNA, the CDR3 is TGCAGCGTCGGAAGCTCCTACGAGCAGTACTTC. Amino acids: CSVGSSYEQYF.

The CDR3 reads CATSRETQGAGPQHF. CDR3 in DNA: TGTGCCACCAGCAGGGAAACACAGGGGGCCGGGCCCCAGCATTTT. The rearrangement joins TRBV15 to TRBJ1-5, with TRBD1 matching over 9 bases. The V gene end was trimmed by 3 bases and the J gene end by 9 bases; junction bases not matched to a gene: 9. CDR1 LNHNV and CDR2 YYDKDF come from the germline V gene (reference sequence). The CDR3 loop spans 15 amino acids.

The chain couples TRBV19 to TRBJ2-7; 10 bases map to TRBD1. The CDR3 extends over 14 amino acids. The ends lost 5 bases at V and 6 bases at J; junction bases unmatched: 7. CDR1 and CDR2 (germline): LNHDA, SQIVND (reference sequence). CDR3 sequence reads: CASSAAGQGREQYF. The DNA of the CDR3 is TGTGCCAGTAGTGCCGCGGGACAGGGGCGCGAGCAGTACTTC.

The CDR3 coding sequence is TGTGCCAGCAGCTTACGTTGGAGCGACAATGAGCAGTTCTTC. Translated, it gives CASSLRWSDNEQFF. V gene TRBV7-3 combines with J gene TRBJ2-1; D is unresolved. The CDR3 loop spans 14 amino acids. V was trimmed by 2 bases and J by 5 bases, leaving 10 bases between them. Germline V gene lookup returns CDR1 SGHTA and CDR2 FQGTGA.

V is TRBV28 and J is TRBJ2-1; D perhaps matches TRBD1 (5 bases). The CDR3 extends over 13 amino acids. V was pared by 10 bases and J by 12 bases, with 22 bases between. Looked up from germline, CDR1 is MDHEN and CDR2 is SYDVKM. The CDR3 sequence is CATELEPERGQFF. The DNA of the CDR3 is TGTGCCACTGAACTTGAACCGGAAAGGGGGCAGTTCTTC.

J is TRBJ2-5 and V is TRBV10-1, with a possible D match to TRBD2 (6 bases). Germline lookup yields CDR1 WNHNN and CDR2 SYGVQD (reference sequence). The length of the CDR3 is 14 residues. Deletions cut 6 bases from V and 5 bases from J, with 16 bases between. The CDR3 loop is CASSGSLGRETQYF. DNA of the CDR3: TGCGCCAGCAGCGGGAGTTTAGGGAGGGAGACCCAGTACTTC.

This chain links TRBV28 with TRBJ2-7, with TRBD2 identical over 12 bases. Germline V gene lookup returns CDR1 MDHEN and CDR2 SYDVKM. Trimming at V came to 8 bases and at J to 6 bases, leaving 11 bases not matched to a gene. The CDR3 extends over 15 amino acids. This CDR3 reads CASASLAGGPGEQYF. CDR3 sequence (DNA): TGTGCCAGCGCGTCACTAGCGGGAGGACCGGGCGAGCAGTACTTC.

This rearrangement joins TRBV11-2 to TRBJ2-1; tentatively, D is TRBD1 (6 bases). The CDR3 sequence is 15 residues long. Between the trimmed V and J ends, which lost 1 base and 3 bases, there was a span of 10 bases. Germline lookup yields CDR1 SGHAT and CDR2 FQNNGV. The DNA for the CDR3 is TGTGCCAGCAGCTTAGGTCCGGACAGCTACAATGAGCAGTTCTTC. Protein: CASSLGPDSYNEQFF.

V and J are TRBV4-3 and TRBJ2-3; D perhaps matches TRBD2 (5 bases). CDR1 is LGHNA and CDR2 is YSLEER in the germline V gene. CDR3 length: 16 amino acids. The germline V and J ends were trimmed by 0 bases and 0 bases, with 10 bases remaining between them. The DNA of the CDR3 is TGCGCCAGCAGCCAAGAGGCAGCGGTAAGCACAGATACGCAGTATTTT. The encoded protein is CASSQEAAVSTDTQYF.

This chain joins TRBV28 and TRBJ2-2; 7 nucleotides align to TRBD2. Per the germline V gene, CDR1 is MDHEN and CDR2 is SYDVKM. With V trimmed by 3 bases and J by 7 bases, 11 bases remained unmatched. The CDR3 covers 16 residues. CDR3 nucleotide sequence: TGTGCCAGCAGTTTGGGCGGGAGTGGACTCATCGGGGAGCTGTTTTTT. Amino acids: CASSLGGSGLIGELFF.

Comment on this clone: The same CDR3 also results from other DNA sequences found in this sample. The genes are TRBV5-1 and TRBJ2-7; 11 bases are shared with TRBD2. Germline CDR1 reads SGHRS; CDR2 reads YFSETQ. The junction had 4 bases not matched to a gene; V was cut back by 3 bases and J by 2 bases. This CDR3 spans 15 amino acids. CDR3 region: CASSSGLAGTYEQYF. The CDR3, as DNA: TGCGCCAGCAGCTCCGGACTAGCGGGTACCTACGAGCAGTACTTC.

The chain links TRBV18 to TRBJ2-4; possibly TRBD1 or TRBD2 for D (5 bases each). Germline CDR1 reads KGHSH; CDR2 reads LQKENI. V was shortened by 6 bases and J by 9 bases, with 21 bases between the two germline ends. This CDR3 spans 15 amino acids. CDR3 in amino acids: CASSPGTSLLGIQYF. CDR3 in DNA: TGTGCCAGCTCCCCCGGGACCTCCCTACTAGGCATTCAGTACTTC.

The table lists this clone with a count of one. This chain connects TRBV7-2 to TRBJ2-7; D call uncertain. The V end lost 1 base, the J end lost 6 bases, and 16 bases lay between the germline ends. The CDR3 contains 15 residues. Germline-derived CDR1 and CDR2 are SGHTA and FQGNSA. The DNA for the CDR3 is TGTGCCAGCAGCTTAGTCCTAGTAGGCCTCGGCGAGCAGTACTTC. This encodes CASSLVLVGLGEQYF.

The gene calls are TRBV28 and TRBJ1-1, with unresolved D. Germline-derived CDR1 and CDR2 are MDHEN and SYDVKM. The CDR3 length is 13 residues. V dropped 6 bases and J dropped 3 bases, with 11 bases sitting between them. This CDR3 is CASSLRRYTEAFF. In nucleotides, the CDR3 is TGTGCCAGCAGCCTGCGGCGCTACACTGAAGCTTTCTTT.

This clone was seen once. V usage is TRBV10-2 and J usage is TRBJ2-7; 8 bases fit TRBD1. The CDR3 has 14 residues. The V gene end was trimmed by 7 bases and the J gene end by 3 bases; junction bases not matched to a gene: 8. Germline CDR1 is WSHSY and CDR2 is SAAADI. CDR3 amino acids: CASNKRQGIYEQYF. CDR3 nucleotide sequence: TGCGCCAGCAATAAAAGACAGGGGATCTACGAGCAGTACTTC.

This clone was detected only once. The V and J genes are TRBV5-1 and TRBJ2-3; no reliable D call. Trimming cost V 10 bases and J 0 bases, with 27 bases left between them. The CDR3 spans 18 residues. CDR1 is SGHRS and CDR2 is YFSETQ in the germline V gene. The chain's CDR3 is CAHSSLRKTKSSTDTQYF. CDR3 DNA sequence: TGCGCCCACAGCAGCTTGCGGAAAACAAAGTCTAGCACAGATACGCAGTATTTT. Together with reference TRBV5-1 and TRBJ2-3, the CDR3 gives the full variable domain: KAGVTQTPRYLIKTRGQQVTLSCSPISGHRSVSWYQQTPGQGLQFLFEYFSETQRNKGNFPGRFSGRQFSNSRSEMNVSTLELGDSALYLCAHSSLRKTKSSTDTQYFGPGTRLTVL.

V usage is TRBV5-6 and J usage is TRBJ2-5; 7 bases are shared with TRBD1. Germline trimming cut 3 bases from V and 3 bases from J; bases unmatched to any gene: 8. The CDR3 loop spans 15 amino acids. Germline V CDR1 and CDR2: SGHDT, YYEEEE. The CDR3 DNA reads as TGTGCCAGCAGCTGGGGACAGATTCGGGAAGAGACCCAGTACTTC. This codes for CASSWGQIREETQYF.

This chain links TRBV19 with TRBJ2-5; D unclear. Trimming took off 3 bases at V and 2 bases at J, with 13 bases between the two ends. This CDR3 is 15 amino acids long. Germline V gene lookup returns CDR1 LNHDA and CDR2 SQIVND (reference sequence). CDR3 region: CASSMLSDGQETQYF. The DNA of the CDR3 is TGTGCCAGTAGTATGCTAAGCGACGGGCAAGAGACCCAGTACTTC.